Each of the 10 T cell receptor beta chains below was sequenced from the same sample in a study of CD8+ T cells in alopecia areata. Following RNA extraction, reverse transcription yielded cDNA that acted as the sequencing template. Sequencing used immunoSEQ multiplex PCR; TCRdb keeps in-frame clones, though not all of them. Counted here are over 150,000 clones, around 60% occurring once; the ten biggest clones make up less than 0.8%. Treatment defined: oral pan-JAK inhibitor, 5-10 mg twice daily. The sample was CD4+ T cells sorted from blood, taken at week 4, from a patient treated with tofacitinib. The receptors were gathered from a human donor with alopecia areata.

This chain connects TRBV7-7 to TRBJ2-6, with a weak D call TRBD2 (6 bases). Between the trimmed V and J ends, which lost 5 bases and 0 bases, there was a span of 17 bases. Germline CDR1 reads SSHAT; CDR2 reads FNYEAQ (reference sequence). This CDR3 has 18 amino acids. The CDR3 sequence: CASSQEVAVLSGANVLTF. In nucleotides, the CDR3 is TGTGCCAGCAGCCAGGAGGTAGCGGTTCTCTCTGGGGCCAACGTCCTGACTTTC. Full variable domain (missing parts from reference TRBV7-7 and TRBJ2-6): GAGVSQSPRYKVTKRGQDVTLRCDPISSHATLYWYQQALGQGPEFLTYFNYEAQPDKSGLPSDRFSAERPEGSISTLTIQRTEQRDSAMYRCASSQEVAVLSGANVLTFGAGSRLTVL.

This clone was seen only a few times. For the CDR3, the DNA is TGTGCCAGCAGAGCTGACAGCTCCTACGAGCAGTACTTC. It encodes CASRADSSYEQYF. The J gene is TRBJ2-7, the V gene TRBV13, with D possibly matching TRBD1 (5 bases). Trimming cost V 6 bases and J 0 bases, with 9 bases left between them. This CDR3 is 13 amino acids long. Germline values: CDR1 PRHDT, CDR2 FYEKMQ (reference sequence).

The chain couples TRBV6-5 to TRBJ2-2, with 8 bases aligning to TRBD2. The CDR3 has 15 residues. V lost 5 bases and J lost 6; bases outside the gene matches: 8. Germline V CDR1 and CDR2: MNHEY, SVGAGI. As DNA, the CDR3 is TGTGCCAGCAGTAACCGGGAGGGACGGTCCGGGGAGCTGTTTTTT. Translation gives CASSNREGRSGELFF.

The J gene is TRBJ2-3, the V gene TRBV6-1; no reliable D call. The CDR3 is 12 residues long. The V end lost 6 bases, the J end lost 3 bases, and 7 bases lay between the germline ends. Germline CDR1 is MNHNS and CDR2 is SASEGT. The CDR3 is CASSELTDTQYF. CDR3 nucleotides: TGTGCCAGCAGCGAGTTGACAGATACGCAGTATTTT.

This clone occurred once. V is TRBV5-1 and J is TRBJ2-7; no reliable D call. This CDR3 has 13 amino acids. V was clipped by 2 bases and J by 6 bases, with 12 bases between them. Looked up from germline, CDR1 is SGHRS and CDR2 is YFSETQ. CDR3: CASSLNTVTEQYF. In DNA form, the CDR3 reads TGCGCCAGCAGCTTAAACACCGTCACCGAGCAGTACTTC.

The V gene is TRBV29-1, the J gene TRBJ2-7, with 15 bases matching TRBD2. The CDR3 has 15 amino acids. Germline V gene lookup returns CDR1 SQVTM and CDR2 ANQGSEA. V dropped 4 bases and J dropped 3; count of bases not matched to a gene: 4. The CDR3 DNA follows: TGCAGCGTTGGGACTAGCGGGAGGGCCGGCTACGAGCAGTACTTC. Amino acid sequence: CSVGTSGRAGYEQYF.

The chain employs TRBV12-5 and TRBJ2-3; 7 bases are a match to TRBD2. The CDR3 has 17 amino acids. The ends lost 2 bases at V and 0 bases at J; junction bases unmatched: 8. The germline CDR1 and CDR2 sequences are LGHNT and FRNRAP. CDR3 region: CASGLTPSGTSTDTQYF. The CDR3 DNA sequence: TGTGCTAGTGGTTTGACTCCTAGCGGAACAAGCACAGATACGCAGTATTTT.

This clone was seen only once. The junction and the germline gene differ at one end; a read error may be behind it. The chain uses TRBV27 and TRBJ2-1; no clear D. Germline V lookup: CDR1 MNHEY, CDR2 SMNVEV (reference sequence). This CDR3 has 14 residues. The CDR3 loop is CASSFQGLYNEQFF. Written as DNA, the CDR3 is TGTGCCAGCAGTTTCCAAGGGTTGTACAACGAGCAGTTCTTC.

This clone was seen once. The rearrangement joins TRBV5-1 to TRBJ1-1; D is unresolved. The CDR3 runs 13 residues. Germline-derived CDR1 and CDR2 are SGHRS and YFSETQ. V lost 4 bases, J lost 0 bases, and 7 bases lay in between. DNA of the CDR3: TGCGCCAGCAGCGTACAGATGAACACTGAAGCTTTCTTT. This gives the protein CASSVQMNTEAFF.

The gene calls are TRBV11-2 and TRBJ2-1, with D uncertain. CDR1 is SGHAT and CDR2 is FQNNGV in the germline V gene. Trimming stripped 0 bases from V and 9 bases from J, with 3 bases between. The length of the CDR3 is 11 residues. CDR3 loop: CASSLESEQFF. The CDR3 bases are TGTGCCAGCAGCTTAGAGTCTGAGCAGTTCTTC.